This note documents a single T cell receptor beta chain sequence. The antigen is undetermined. The donors comprised healthy bone marrow donors. The data were obtained in a study of cytomegalovirus exposure and HLA in healthy donors. Findings of the study overall: The Asian-associated ancestry cluster reportedly had fewer N-insertions than the roughly 670-donor mean in a later analysis.

The CDR3 extends over 14 amino acids. V gave up 1 base and J gave up 2 bases, with 8 bases separating them. The germline gives CDR1 SGHTA, CDR2 FQGNSA. With 60 Vbeta and 13 Jbeta primers, the PCR was carried out. Under the authors' procedure: Unique TCR beta chains numbered about 79 million in a later analysis, with around 12 million shared. Here immunoSEQ multiplex PCR was the method, and the copy in TCRdb shows in-frame clones only, minus some. V and J calls and clone size follow that table, whereas D and trimming were derived from the DNA. The table has 170,000 or so clones, about 80% seen once. The genes are TRBV7-2 and TRBJ1-1; D may be TRBD1 (5 bases). The sequence came from a boy between 10 and 17 years old in good health and CMV-seronegative. Sequencing was carried out using PBMCs. This CDR3 reads CASSLDRINTEAFF. CDR3 in DNA: TGTGCCAGCAGCTTAGACAGGATTAACACTGAAGCTTTCTTT. The entire variable domain, with the rest obtained from reference TRBV7-2 and TRBJ1-1, is as follows: GAGVSQSPSNKVTEKGKDVELRCDPISGHTALYWYRQSLGQGLEFLIYFQGNSAPDKSGLPSDRFSAERTGGSVSTLTIQRTQQEDSAVYLCASSLDRINTEAFFGQGTRLTVV.